This T cell receptor beta chain is drawn from a study of technical replicates of blood from several donors. Per the germline V gene, CDR1 is MNHEY and CDR2 is SMNVEV (reference sequence). With 3 bases clipped from V and 5 bases from J, the junction kept 7 bases outside the gene matches. This CDR3 spans 17 amino acids. The assay was immunoSEQ multiplex PCR, and TCRdb's table has in-frame clones only and misses some. The table shows 75,000 to 90,000 clones, with 93% occurring only once. Sequencing input: T cells isolated from PBMCs. The clonotype comes from a human donor in good health. The chain combines TRBV27 with TRBJ2-5, with 15 bases that match TRBD2. The CDR3 loop reads CASSFAGTSGGKETQYF. CDR3 nucleotides: TGTGCCAGCAGTTTCGCCGGGACTAGCGGGGGGAAGGAGACCCAGTACTTC.